This T cell receptor (beta chain) was recorded in a study of human T cells and chemical hapten exposure. Time point meaning: patch test 3, about 24 weeks after DPC sensitization. Treatment of the sample: therapeutic diphenylcyclopropenone sensitization with weekly scalp DPC. Researchers sampled blood before each patch test went on. Study processing details: A per-sample median of about 100,000 TCRs was observed, with counts ranging from about 20,000 to 750,000. TCRdb ran MiXCR on the RACE reads and lists one entry per CDR3 protein. These V and J calls rely on TCRdb rather than the paper's analysis. The table lists some 84,000 distinct CDR3 sequences, 10% to 12% of them singletons. Germline V gene lookup returns CDR1 SGHAT and CDR2 FQNNGV. Trimming took off 2 bases at V and 1 base at J, with 20 bases between the two ends. The CDR3 extends over 18 amino acids. This clonotype was counted between two and nine times.

The specimen comprised whole blood, sampled in connection with sensitization to the hapten diphenylcyclopropenone (DPC). The sequence was obtained from a woman aged 45-65 years with alopecia areata. Some clones in this sample may be carry-over from other donors' samples. The chain joins TRBV11-2 to TRBJ2-5; the D gene could be TRBD1 or TRBD2 (6 bases each). Written as DNA, the CDR3 is TGTGCCAGCAGCTTATATATGGGCCGGGGGACATCCCAAGAGACCCAGTACTTC. Its protein is CASSLYMGRGTSQETQYF.